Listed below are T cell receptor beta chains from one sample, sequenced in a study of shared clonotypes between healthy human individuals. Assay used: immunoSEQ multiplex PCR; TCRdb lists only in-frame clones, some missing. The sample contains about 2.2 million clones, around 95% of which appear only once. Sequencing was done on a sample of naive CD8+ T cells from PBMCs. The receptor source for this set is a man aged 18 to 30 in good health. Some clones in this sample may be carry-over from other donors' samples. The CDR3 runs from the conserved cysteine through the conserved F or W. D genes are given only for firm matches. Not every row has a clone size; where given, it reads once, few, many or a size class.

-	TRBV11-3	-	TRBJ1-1	CASSRHLNTEAFF	TGTGCCAGCAGCCGACACTTGAACACTGAAGCTTTCTTT
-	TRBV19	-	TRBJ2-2	CASSGPRAPHTGELFF	TGTGCCAGTAGTGGTCCACGGGCACCTCACACCGGGGAGCTGTTTTTT
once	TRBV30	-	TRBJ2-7	CAWSVGIRSYEQYF	TGTGCCTGGAGTGTAGGAATTCGCTCCTACGAGCAGTACTTC
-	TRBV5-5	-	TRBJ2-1	CASSGPTRGYYNEQFF	TGTGCCAGCAGCGGACCGACGAGGGGATACTACAATGAGCAGTTCTTC
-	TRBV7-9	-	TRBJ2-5	CASSLGRLAHQETQYF	TGTGCCAGCAGCTTAGGGAGACTCGCGCACCAAGAGACCCAGTACTTC
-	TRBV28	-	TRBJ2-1	CASSLRGHLYNEQFF	TGTGCCAGCAGTTTAAGGGGACATCTTTACAATGAGCAGTTCTTC
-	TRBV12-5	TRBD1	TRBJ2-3	CASGVSGWDRGKTDTQYF	TGTGCTAGTGGCGTTTCGGGCTGGGACAGGGGGAAAACAGATACGCAGTATTTT
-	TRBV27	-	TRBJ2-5	CASSSGETQYF	TGTGCCAGCAGTTCCGGGGAGACCCAGTACTTC
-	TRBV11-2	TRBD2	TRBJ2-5	CASSILAGVQETQYF	TGTGCCAGCAGCATCTTAGCGGGAGTGCAAGAGACCCAGTACTTC
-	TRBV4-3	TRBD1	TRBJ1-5	CASSQSFWDRDQPQHF	TGCGCCAGCAGCCAATCGTTCTGGGACAGGGATCAGCCCCAGCATTTT
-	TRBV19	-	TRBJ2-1	CASRDGNYNEQFF	TGTGCCAGTCGGGACGGAAACTACAATGAGCAGTTCTTC